A selection of T cell receptor beta chains follows, all from one sample in a study of T-cell reconstitution after alpha-beta-depleted transplantation in children. TCRdb independently ran MiXCR on the PCR reads; one entry per CDR3 protein. The profile shows hundreds of thousands of distinct CDR3 sequences, roughly 15% of them singletons. The source material was PBMCs, mostly from graft donor cells, sampled 360 days after TCRalphabeta/CD19-depleted stem cell transplant. These receptors all come from a male patient under 10 years old who had a stem cell transplant for acute lymphoblastic leukemia, so the T cells may come from the graft donor. Both conserved end residues are part of each CDR3. D genes are given only for firm matches. Size is omitted from some rows. Given values are once, few, many or a class for expanded clones.

J | D | V | size | DNA | CDR3
TRBJ2-2 | NA | TRBV19 | NA | TGTGCCAGTAGTATATGGGGGCGAGTCGGGGAGCTGTTTTTT | CASSIWGRVGELFF
TRBJ1-6 | NA | TRBV4-3 | many | TGCGCCAGCAGCCAAGAGGGGACCCTTTTTAATTCACCCCTCCACTTT | CASSQEGTLFNSPLHF
TRBJ2-7 | TRBD2 | TRBV30 | many | TGTGCCTGGAGACCGATAGCGGGACTTTACGAGCAGTACTTC | CAWRPIAGLYEQYF
TRBJ2-4 | TRBD1 | TRBV5-6 | few | TGTGCCAGCAGCCCCCGGGGACAGGTGTACATTCAGTACTTC | CASSPRGQVYIQYF
TRBJ2-3 | NA | TRBV6-2/TRBV6-3 | few | TGTGCCAGCACCGGACTACCCAGCACAGATACGCAGTATTTT | CASTGLPSTDTQYF
TRBJ2-7 | NA | TRBV20-1 | few | TGCAGTGCTAGAAACCCCGCTGAGGTTGGGTTCTACGAGCAGTACTTC | CSARNPAEVGFYEQYF
TRBJ1-3 | TRBD1 | TRBV29-1 | few | TGCAGCGTTGGTCTTGGGCCGGGACAGAGGCCTGGAAACACCATATATTTT | CSVGLGPGQRPGNTIYF
TRBJ2-7 | TRBD2 | TRBV4-2 | NA | TGTGCCAGCAGCCAAGATGCGGCTAGCGGGAGCTGGGACGAGCAGTACTTC | CASSQDAASGSWDEQYF
TRBJ2-5 | NA | TRBV7-2 | few | TGTGCCAGCAGCTTAAGGGGAATCCAAGAGACCCAGTACTTC | CASSLRGIQETQYF
TRBJ2-1 | TRBD2 | TRBV12-3/TRBV12-4 | many | TGTGCCAGCAGTGTCACGACTAGCCCAGTTGGAGGTGAGCAGTTCTTC | CASSVTTSPVGGEQFF
TRBJ2-3 | NA | TRBV4-1 | few | TGCGCCAGCAGCCAAGTCGTGGAACAGCTCGGCACAGATACGCAGTATTTT | CASSQVVEQLGTDTQYF
TRBJ2-7 | NA | TRBV4-3 | NA | TGCGCCAGCAGCCAAGACGGGCTACCAGGGGACGAGCAGTACTTC | CASSQDGLPGDEQYF
TRBJ2-2 | NA | TRBV9 | few | TGTGCCAGCAGCGTAGTACCATTCCGCCGGGGGAACACCGGGGAGCTGTTTTTT | CASSVVPFRRGNTGELFF
TRBJ2-1 | TRBD2 | TRBV4-2 | few | TGTGCCAGCAGCCTCGGAGCGGGAGGGCCTTTAACCTCCTACAATGAGCAGTTCTTC | CASSLGAGGPLTSYNEQFF
TRBJ2-7 | TRBD1 | TRBV5-1 | once | TGCGCCAGCAGCTTGACAACAGGGGCCTACGAGCAGTACTTC | CASSLTTGAYEQYF
TRBJ2-7 | NA | TRBV20-1 | few | TGCAGTGCTAGAGATCTTTCGAGGGCAGGTAGCGAGCAGTACTTC | CSARDLSRAGSEQYF